The 5 T cell receptor beta chains below all came from one sample that was sequenced in a study of identical twins. MiXCR, run by TCRdb on the 5' RACE reads, gives a single entry per CDR3 protein. Among under 300,000 distinct CDR3 sequences listed, approximately 7.1% were seen once. This sample also appeared in a second study, on T cells expressing NK-cell markers.

Sequencing input: CD8+ T cells sorted from blood. These receptors all stem from a young woman in good health.

As regards this clonotype: The junction departs from germline at one end; a sequencing error may be responsible. This sequence joins TRBV27 and TRBJ1-1; maybe TRBD1 (6 bases). CDR1 and CDR2 (germline): MNHEY, SMNVEV (reference sequence). The CDR3 consists of 12 residues. In DNA form, the CDR3 reads TGTGCCAGCGGGTGGGGGGGGGCCGATGAGGTCTTT. Its protein product is CASGWGGADEVF.

This chain joins TRBV11-2 and TRBJ2-7, with TRBD1 matching over 7 bases. The CDR3 has 15 amino acids. Germline-derived CDR1 and CDR2 are SGHAT and FQNNGV. V lost 5 bases to trimming and J lost 4 bases; unmatched junction nucleotides: 11. The CDR3: CASSISTGRSYEQYF. The CDR3 nucleotides read TGTGCCAGCAGCATTTCGACAGGGAGATCTTACGAGCAGTACTTC.

This rearrangement joins TRBV4-1 to TRBJ1-1; D is perhaps TRBD1 (6 bases). Trimming cost V 5 bases and J 5 bases, with 21 bases left between them. The V gene's germline CDR1 is MGHRA and CDR2 YSYEKL. The CDR3 loop spans 16 amino acids. The CDR3 DNA follows: TGCGCCAGCAGCTCCCTCGGGGGGCTAAAGGATACTGAAGCTTTCTTT. This gives the protein CASSSLGGLKDTEAFF.

The chain links TRBV6-2 or TRBV6-3 to TRBJ2-6; D may be TRBD2 (5 bases). Germline CDR1 and CDR2: MNHEY and SVGEGT. Trimming cost V 5 bases and J 4 bases, with 15 bases left between them. The CDR3 runs to 16 residues. The CDR3 loop reads CASSTETRAGANVLTF. DNA for the CDR3: TGTGCCAGCAGTACGGAAACTAGGGCAGGGGCCAACGTCCTGACTTTC.

The V and J genes are TRBV6-2 or TRBV6-3 and TRBJ1-1, with D possibly TRBD1 on 6 matching bases. Germline CDR1 is MNHEY and CDR2 is SVGEGT. The germline V and J ends were trimmed by 6 bases and 7 bases, with 21 bases remaining between them. The CDR3 spans 15 residues. Here the CDR3 reads CASRSPRQQGLEAFF. In DNA form, the CDR3 reads TGTGCCAGCAGATCCCCCCGACAGCAGGGGCTTGAAGCTTTCTTT.